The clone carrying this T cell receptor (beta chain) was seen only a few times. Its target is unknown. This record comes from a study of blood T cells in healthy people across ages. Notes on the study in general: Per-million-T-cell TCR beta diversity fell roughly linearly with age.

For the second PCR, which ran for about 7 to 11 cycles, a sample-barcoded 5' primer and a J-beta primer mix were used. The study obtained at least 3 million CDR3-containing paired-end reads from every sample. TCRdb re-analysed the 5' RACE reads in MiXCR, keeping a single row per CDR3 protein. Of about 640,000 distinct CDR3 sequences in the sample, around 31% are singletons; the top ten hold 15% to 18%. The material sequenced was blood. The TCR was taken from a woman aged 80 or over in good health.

The CDR3 DNA reads as TGCAGTGCTAGATCATCGGGGTCCTATGGCTACACCTTC. It is translated as CSARSSGSYGYTF. This chain connects TRBV20-1 to TRBJ1-2; D unclear. Germline CDR1 reads DFQATT; CDR2 reads SNEGSKA (reference sequence). V was pared by 2 bases and J by 4 bases, with 11 bases between. This CDR3 contains 13 residues.